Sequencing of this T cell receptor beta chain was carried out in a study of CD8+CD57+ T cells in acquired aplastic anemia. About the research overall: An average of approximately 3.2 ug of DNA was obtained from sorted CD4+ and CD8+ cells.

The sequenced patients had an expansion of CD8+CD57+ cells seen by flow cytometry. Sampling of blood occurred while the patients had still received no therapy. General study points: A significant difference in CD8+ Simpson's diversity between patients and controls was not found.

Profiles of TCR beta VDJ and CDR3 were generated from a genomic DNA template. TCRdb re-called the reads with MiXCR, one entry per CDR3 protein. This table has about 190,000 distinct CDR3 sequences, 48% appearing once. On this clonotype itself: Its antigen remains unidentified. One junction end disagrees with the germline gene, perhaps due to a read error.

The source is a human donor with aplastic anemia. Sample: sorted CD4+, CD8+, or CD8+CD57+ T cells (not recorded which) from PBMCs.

Here the CDR3 reads CAVSGALNTEAFF. CDR3 nucleotides: TGTGCCGTCAGTGGAGCTCTGAACACTGAAGCTTTCTTT. This chain joins TRBV10-3 and TRBJ1-1, with unresolved D. The length of the CDR3 is 13 residues. Germline CDR1 ENHRY, CDR2 SYGVKD.